This T cell receptor beta chain was sequenced during a study of CD8+ T cells in alopecia areata. Study-wide findings and caveats: Lesional scalp exceeded normal scalp in clonality, especially in alopecia totalis/universalis. Scalp samples also contribute reads from the resident alphabeta T cells found in normal skin.

In each case, RNA was isolated and then reverse transcribed into cDNA as the sequencing template. Assay used: immunoSEQ multiplex PCR; TCRdb lists only in-frame clones, some missing. The table has roughly 150,000 clones, roughly 64% seen once. As to this clone: Its antigen is not known.

V gave up 5 bases and J gave up 5 bases, with 6 bases separating them. The CDR3 is 11 residues long. Germline CDR1 MNHEY, CDR2 SVGAGI. This sequence was found in a human donor with alopecia areata. This sample comprised CD4+ T cells sorted from blood, obtained at week 0. V gene TRBV6-5 combines with J gene TRBJ1-2; tentative D call: TRBD1 (5 bases). The CDR3 protein is CASSQGYGYTF. CDR3 in DNA: TGTGCCAGCAGTCAGGGATATGGCTACACCTTC.